The clone carrying this T cell receptor (beta chain) was recorded a few times. This specimen belongs to a study of blood T cell repertoires in COVID-19. This table comes from immunoSEQ multiplex PCR, and its TCRdb copy is limited to in-frame clones, with some not included. The table has around 100,000 clones, about 84% seen once. Sample: peripheral blood. The sequence was obtained from a human donor in a cohort sampled during active COVID-19.

In DNA form, the CDR3 reads TGCAGCGTTGAGGGCTCCGGAACCTACAATGAGCAGTTCTTC. Residues: CSVEGSGTYNEQFF. The rearrangement joins TRBV29-1 to TRBJ2-1; D unresolved. Germline V gene sequence: CDR1 SQVTM, CDR2 ANQGSEA. CDR3 length: 14 amino acids. Trimming removed 3 bases from V and 2 bases from J, with 11 bases in between.